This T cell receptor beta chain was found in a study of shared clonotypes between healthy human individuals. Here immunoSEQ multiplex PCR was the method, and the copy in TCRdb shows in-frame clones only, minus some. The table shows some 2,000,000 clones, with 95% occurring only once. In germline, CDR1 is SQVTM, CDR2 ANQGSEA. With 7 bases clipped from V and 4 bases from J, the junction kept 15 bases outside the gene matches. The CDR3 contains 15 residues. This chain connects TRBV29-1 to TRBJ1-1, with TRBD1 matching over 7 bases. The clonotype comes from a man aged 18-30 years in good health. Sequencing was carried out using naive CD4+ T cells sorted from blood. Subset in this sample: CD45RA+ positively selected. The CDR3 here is CSARGGDRMGTEAFF. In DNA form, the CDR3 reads TGCAGCGCCCGTGGGGGGGACAGAATGGGCACTGAAGCTTTCTTT.